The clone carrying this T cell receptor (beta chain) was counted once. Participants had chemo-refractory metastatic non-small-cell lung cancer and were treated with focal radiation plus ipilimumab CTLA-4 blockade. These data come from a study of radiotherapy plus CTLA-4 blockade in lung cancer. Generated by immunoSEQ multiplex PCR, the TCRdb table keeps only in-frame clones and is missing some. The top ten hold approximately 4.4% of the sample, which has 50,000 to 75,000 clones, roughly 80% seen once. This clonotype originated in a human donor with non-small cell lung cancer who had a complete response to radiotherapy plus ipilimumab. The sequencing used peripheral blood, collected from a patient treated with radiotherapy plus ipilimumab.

The CDR3 region has the DNA TGCGCCAGCAGCCGCGGGGAGCCCTCCTACAATGAGCAGTTCTTC. Translated, it gives CASSRGEPSYNEQFF. V is TRBV4-3 and J is TRBJ2-1; maybe TRBD2 (6 bases). From germline, CDR1 is LGHNA and CDR2 YSLEER. V lost 4 bases and J lost 0, with 10 bases in between. This CDR3 is built from 15 residues.